This T cell receptor beta chain comes out of a study of CD8 T cell repertoires and HIV-1 epitope variants. Overall study: IL-2, IL-7 and IL-15 were added on days 3 and 7 of roughly 11-day cultures. General observations from the study: Nef KF9 drew about five clonotypes and HW9 one, without TAALDMSHF responses.

Produced via immunoSEQ multiplex PCR; TCRdb's table is partial and in-frame only. Found here are fewer than 6,000 clones, more than 60% of them singletons; the top ten hold roughly 42%. The germline V gene encodes CDR1 MNHEY and CDR2 SMNVEV (reference sequence). V shed 0 bases and J shed 1 base, with 8 bases lying between them. The CDR3 is 15 residues long. With regard to this clone: Its antigen remains unidentified.

The sequenced sample consisted of cultured CD8+ T cells derived from PBMCs. This chain joins TRBV27 and TRBJ2-3, with a weak D call TRBD2 (5 bases). The sequence was obtained from a male donor with HIV. This chain's CDR3 is CASSLSNGGTDTQYF. The CDR3 DNA follows: TGTGCCAGCAGTTTATCAAACGGGGGCACAGATACGCAGTATTTT.